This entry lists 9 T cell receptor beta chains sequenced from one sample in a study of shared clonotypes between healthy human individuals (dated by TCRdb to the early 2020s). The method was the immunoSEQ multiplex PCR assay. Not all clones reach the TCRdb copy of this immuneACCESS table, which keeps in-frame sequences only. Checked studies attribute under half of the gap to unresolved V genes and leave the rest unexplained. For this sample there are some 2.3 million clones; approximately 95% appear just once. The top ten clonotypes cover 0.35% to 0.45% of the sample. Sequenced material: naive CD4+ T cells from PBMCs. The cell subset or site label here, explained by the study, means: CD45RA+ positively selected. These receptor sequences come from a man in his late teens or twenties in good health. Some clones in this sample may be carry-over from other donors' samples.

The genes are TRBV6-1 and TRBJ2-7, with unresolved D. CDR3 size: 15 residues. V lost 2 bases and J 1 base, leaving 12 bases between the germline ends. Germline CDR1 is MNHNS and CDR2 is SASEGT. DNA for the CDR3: TGTGCCAGCAGTGAAACGGGCGGCCCGTCCTACGAGCAGTACTTC. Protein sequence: CASSETGGPSYEQYF.

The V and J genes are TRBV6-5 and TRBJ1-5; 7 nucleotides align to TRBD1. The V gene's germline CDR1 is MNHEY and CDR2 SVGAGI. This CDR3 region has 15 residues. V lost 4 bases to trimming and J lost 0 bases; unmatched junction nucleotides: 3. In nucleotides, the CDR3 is TGTGCCAGCAGTTCCCACAGGGGTAGCAATCAGCCCCAGCATTTT. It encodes CASSSHRGSNQPQHF.

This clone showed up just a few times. Here the CDR3 reads CASSYSTGRQPQHF. In nucleotides, the CDR3 is TGTGCCAGCAGTTACTCGACAGGGCGTCAGCCCCAGCATTTT. This chain joins TRBV6-5 and TRBJ1-5, with TRBD1 identical over 7 bases. After removal of 0 bases from V and 6 bases from J, the junction contained 2 bases not matched to a gene. This CDR3 comprises 14 residues. From germline, CDR1 is MNHEY and CDR2 SVGAGI.

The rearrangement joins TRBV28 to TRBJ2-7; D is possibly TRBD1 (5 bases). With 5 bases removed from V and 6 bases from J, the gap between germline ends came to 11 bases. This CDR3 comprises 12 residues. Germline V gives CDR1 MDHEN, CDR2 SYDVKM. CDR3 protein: CASSRDSFEQYF. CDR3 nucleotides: TGTGCCAGCAGTCGAGACAGTTTCGAGCAGTACTTC.

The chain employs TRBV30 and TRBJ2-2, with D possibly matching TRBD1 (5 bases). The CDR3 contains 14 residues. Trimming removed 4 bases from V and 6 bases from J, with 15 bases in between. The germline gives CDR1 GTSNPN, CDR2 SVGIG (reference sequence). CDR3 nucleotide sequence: TGTGCCTGGACTACGCCAGGGTTCTCCGGGGAGCTGTTTTTT. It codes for CAWTTPGFSGELFF.

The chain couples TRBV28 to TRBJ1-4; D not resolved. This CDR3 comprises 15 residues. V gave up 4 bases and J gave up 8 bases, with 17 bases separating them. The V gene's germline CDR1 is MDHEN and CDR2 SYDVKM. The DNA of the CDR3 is TGTGCCAGCAGTTCGGGGTCGGGCGTCGTCGAAAAACTGTTTTTT. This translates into CASSSGSGVVEKLFF.

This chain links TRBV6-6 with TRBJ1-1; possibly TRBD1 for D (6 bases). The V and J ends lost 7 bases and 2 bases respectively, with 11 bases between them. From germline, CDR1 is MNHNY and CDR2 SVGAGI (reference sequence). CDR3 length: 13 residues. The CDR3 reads CASTPDRNTEAFF. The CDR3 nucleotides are TGTGCCAGCACCCCGGACAGAAACACTGAAGCTTTCTTT.

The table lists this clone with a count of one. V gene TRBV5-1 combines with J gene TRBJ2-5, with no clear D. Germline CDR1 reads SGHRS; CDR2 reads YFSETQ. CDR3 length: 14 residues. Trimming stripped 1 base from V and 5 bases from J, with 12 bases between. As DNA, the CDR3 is TGCGCCAGCAGCTTGAGTGCGGTGGAGGAGACCCAGTACTTC. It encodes CASSLSAVEETQYF.

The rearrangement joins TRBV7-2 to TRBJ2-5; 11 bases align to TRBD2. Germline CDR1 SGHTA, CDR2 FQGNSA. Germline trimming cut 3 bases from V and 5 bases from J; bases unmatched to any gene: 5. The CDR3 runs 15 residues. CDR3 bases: TGTGCCAGCAGCTTTTATGCTAGCGGGGGGGAGACCCAGTACTTC. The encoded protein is CASSFYASGGETQYF. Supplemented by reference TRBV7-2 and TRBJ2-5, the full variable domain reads GAGVSQSPSNKVTEKGKDVELRCDPISGHTALYWYRQSLGQGLEFLIYFQGNSAPDKSGLPSDRFSAERTGGSVSTLTIQRTQQEDSAVYLCASSFYASGGETQYFGPGTRLLVL.